The 20 T cell receptor beta chains below all came from one sample that was sequenced in a study of T cells after yellow fever vaccination. MiXCR was run by TCRdb on the 5' RACE reads, yielding one entry per CDR3 protein. The profile shows 350,000 to 450,000 distinct CDR3 sequences, 15% to 20% of them singletons. The sample consisted of PBMCs, taken before the yellow fever booster vaccination. The receptors stem from a man aged 18 to 30 who received the YFV17D yellow fever vaccine.

The chain is built from TRBV20-1 and TRBJ1-5, with 8 nucleotides matching TRBD1. The V and J ends lost 3 bases and 2 bases, in that order; junction bases with no gene match: 12. Germline CDR1 is DFQATT and CDR2 is SNEGSKA (reference sequence). This CDR3 contains 17 residues. CDR3 residues: CSARPPGQVRGNQPQHF. CDR3 sequence (DNA): TGCAGTGCTAGGCCACCGGGACAGGTGAGGGGCAATCAGCCCCAGCATTTT.

In its sample, this clonotype was seen a few times. The CDR3 sequence is CASSFGSWYRDLLTYEQYV. The CDR3 bases are TGTGCCAGCAGCTTTGGTTCGTGGTACCGGGACTTACTCACCTACGAGCAGTACGTC. This chain connects TRBV7-3 to TRBJ2-7, with D perhaps TRBD2 (6 bases). V lost 3 bases and J lost 2, with 26 bases in between. Germline assignment: CDR1 SGHTA and CDR2 FQGTGA. CDR3 size: 19 residues.

The chain has TRBV6-1 and TRBJ1-2, with D tentatively TRBD1 (6 bases). CDR3 length equals 15 residues. From germline, CDR1 is MNHNS and CDR2 SASEGT. The V gene lost 5 bases and the J gene lost 2 bases, with 15 bases spanning the gap. CDR3 DNA: TGTGCCAGCAGTCCTCGAGGAGGGGGGAACTATGGCTACACCTTC. Translating gives CASSPRGGGNYGYTF.

The rearrangement joins TRBV29-1 to TRBJ1-2, with 9 bases matching TRBD1. This CDR3 comprises 14 residues. After removal of 4 bases from V and 0 bases from J, the junction contained 3 bases not matched to a gene. Germline CDR1 SQVTM, CDR2 ANQGSEA. Here the CDR3 reads CSVARDRANYGYTF. Written as DNA, the CDR3 is TGCAGCGTTGCCCGGGACAGGGCTAACTATGGCTACACCTTC. The full variable domain, in which reference TRBV29-1 and TRBJ1-2 provide the parts outside the CDR3, is SAVISQKPSRDICQRGTSLTIQCQVDSQVTMMFWYRQQPGQSLTLIATANQGSEATYESGFVIDKFPISRPNLTFSTLTVSNMSPEDSSIYLCSVARDRANYGYTFGSGTRLTVV.

The rearrangement joins TRBV18 to TRBJ1-4; 10 nucleotides agree with TRBD1. The CDR3 runs to 16 residues. Germline CDR1 and CDR2: KGHSH and LQKENI. V shed 6 bases, J shed 3 bases, and the junction held 7 bases outside the gene matches. In DNA, the CDR3 is TGTGCCAGCTCCGCGACAGGGGGCATCGCTAATGAAAAACTGTTTTTT. It yields the protein CASSATGGIANEKLFF.

The gene calls are TRBV5-1 and TRBJ1-2; TRBD1 is a possible D gene (5 bases). V gave up 0 bases and J gave up 8 bases, with 14 bases separating them. The CDR3 is made up of 14 amino acids. Germline V CDR1 and CDR2: SGHRS, YFSETQ. The CDR3 DNA reads as TGCGCCAGCAGCTTGGTAGGGGAAGCGAGGGGCTACACCTTC. This translates into CASSLVGEARGYTF.

Only a few counts were recorded for this clonotype. Here the CDR3 reads CASSFGGQGEAFF. CDR3 nucleotide sequence: TGTGCCAGCAGCTTCGGGGGGCAGGGTGAAGCTTTCTTT. V and J are TRBV7-9 and TRBJ1-1, with D perhaps matching TRBD1 (6 bases). The CDR3 sequence is 13 residues long. V lost 3 bases to trimming and J lost 7 bases, with 12 bases between them. CDR1 and CDR2 from the germline V gene are SEHNR and FQNEAQ (reference sequence).

V is TRBV5-1 and J is TRBJ2-1; D possibly uses TRBD1 or TRBD2 (5 bases each). This CDR3 has 16 residues. Germline V CDR1 and CDR2: SGHRS, YFSETQ. V was pared by 7 bases and J by 1 base, with 18 bases between. The CDR3 reads CASGTELGGSYNEQFF. CDR3 sequence (DNA): TGCGCCAGCGGGACGGAACTAGGTGGTTCCTACAATGAGCAGTTCTTC.

The chain has TRBV7-9 and TRBJ1-2; D is unclear. V was shortened by 4 bases and J by 3 bases, with 3 bases between the two germline ends. The CDR3 has 11 residues. CDR1 and CDR2 from the germline V gene are SEHNR and FQNEAQ (reference sequence). CDR3 residues: CASSSYYGYTF. The CDR3 DNA reads TGTGCCAGCAGCTCGTACTATGGCTACACCTTC.

This clonotype has a count of ten or more. This chain uses TRBV7-3 with TRBJ2-1; D ambiguous. V lost 1 base to trimming and J lost 1 base, with 5 bases between them. The germline CDR1 and CDR2 sequences are SGHTA and FQGTGA. This CDR3 is built from 14 residues. The CDR3 nucleotides read TGTGCCAGCAGCTTAAATCCGTCCTACAATGAGCAGTTCTTC. Translation: CASSLNPSYNEQFF.

The chain employs TRBV12-3 or TRBV12-4 and TRBJ2-2, with TRBD1 matching over 7 bases. The CDR3 totals 14 residues. J was trimmed by 7 bases and V by 3 bases; bases with no gene match: 5. The CDR3 sequence: CASSFEGAFGELFF. The CDR3 DNA sequence: TGTGCCAGCAGTTTTGAGGGGGCTTTCGGGGAGCTGTTTTTT.

The gene calls are TRBV7-6 and TRBJ1-4, with D hard to call. From germline, CDR1 is SGHVS and CDR2 FNYEAQ. V lost 7 bases, J lost 6 bases, and 6 bases lay in between. The CDR3 is made up of 11 amino acids. The CDR3 here is CASTSDEKLFF. For the CDR3, the DNA is TGTGCCAGCACTTCGGATGAAAAACTGTTTTTT.

This clonotype was observed a handful of times. This chain uses TRBV4-3 with TRBJ2-7, with TRBD1 as a possible D gene (5 bases). Germline V gene lookup returns CDR1 LGHNA and CDR2 YSLEER. The CDR3 spans 15 residues. Trimming removed 5 bases at V and 0 bases at J, with 14 bases between. The CDR3 loop is CASSAVRGFSYEQYF. CDR3 sequence (DNA): TGCGCCAGCAGCGCAGTAAGGGGATTCTCCTACGAGCAGTACTTC.

This clonotype has a handful of counts. The gene calls are TRBV7-2 and TRBJ1-1; TRBD1 agrees at 7 bases. CDR3 length equals 12 residues. J lost 11 bases, V lost 4 bases, and 7 bases had no gene match. Germline assignment: CDR1 SGHTA and CDR2 FQGNSA. Here the CDR3 DNA reads TGTGCCAGCAGCTCAATGGACAGGCAGGCTTTCTTT. Protein: CASSSMDRQAFF.

The chain couples TRBV29-1 to TRBJ2-1, with 9 bases that match TRBD2. Germline V gene sequence: CDR1 SQVTM, CDR2 ANQGSEA. V lost 2 bases to trimming and J lost 8 bases; unmatched junction nucleotides: 7. CDR3 length: 14 amino acids. CDR3 in DNA: TGCAGCGTTGAACGGGGCGGGGGGGATCATGAGCAGTTCTTC. Its translation: CSVERGGGDHEQFF.

The rearrangement links TRBV5-4 to TRBJ2-7, with D unclear. This CDR3 has 15 amino acids. V was cut by 0 bases and J by 0 bases, with 10 bases left in between. Germline-derived CDR1 and CDR2 are SGHNT and YYREEE (reference sequence). CDR3 nucleotides: TGTGCCAGCAGCTTGGACACTGGGTCCTCCTACGAGCAGTACTTC. Translated, it gives CASSLDTGSSYEQYF.

The J gene is TRBJ1-1, the V gene TRBV12-3 or TRBV12-4; D is possibly TRBD1 (6 bases). The CDR3 totals 14 residues. Trimming pared 7 bases from V and 2 bases from J, leaving 14 bases between. The CDR3 DNA is TGTGCCAGCACTACGGGGGCCGCAAACACTGAAGCTTTCTTT. This encodes CASTTGAANTEAFF.

This rearrangement joins TRBV6-2 or TRBV6-3 to TRBJ2-7; D remains ambiguous. Between the trimmed V and J ends, which lost 2 bases and 3 bases, there was a span of 5 bases. Germline assignment: CDR1 MNHEY and CDR2 SVGEGT. This CDR3 spans 12 amino acids. CDR3 DNA: TGTGCCAGCAGTTACCCCGGCTACGAGCAGTACTTC. As protein: CASSYPGYEQYF.

In regard to this clonotype: One junction end disagrees with the germline gene, perhaps due to a read error. The chain carries TRBV29-1 and TRBJ1-2, with D possibly TRBD1 on 5 matching bases. Germline values: CDR1 SQVTM, CDR2 ANQGSEA. The CDR3 contains 12 residues. The CDR3 DNA reads as TGCAGCGTCGAAGAGGGACTTCCCAGCTACACCTTC. This gives the protein CSVEEGLPSYTF.

This CDR3 reads CASSFVVGQGPTDTQYF. Written as DNA, the CDR3 is TGCGCCAGCAGCTTTGTTGTTGGGCAGGGGCCCACAGATACGCAGTATTTT. The chain couples TRBV5-1 to TRBJ2-3, with a weak D call TRBD1 (6 bases). Germline values: CDR1 SGHRS, CDR2 YFSETQ. The CDR3 loop spans 17 amino acids. The V end was cut by 2 bases, the J end by 2 bases, with 18 bases between.